This TCR beta chain appears in the sequencing data of a study of blood T cells in healthy people across ages. The CDR3 contains 16 residues. CDR1 SSHAT and CDR2 FNYEAQ come from the germline V gene (reference sequence). The V and J ends lost 1 base and 2 bases, in that order; junction bases with no gene match: 4. A second about 7 to 11 cycle PCR used barcoded and J-beta primers. TCRdb re-analysed the 5' RACE reads in MiXCR, keeping a single row per CDR3 protein. The sample carries 1.5 million to 2 million distinct CDR3 sequences, roughly 28% recorded once. This TCR derives from a woman in her thirties in good health. The genes are TRBV7-7 and TRBJ2-3; TRBD1 aligns across 9 bases. The sequenced material came from blood. This CDR3 is CASSLGTGEPTDTQYF. Written as DNA, the CDR3 is TGTGCCAGCAGCTTAGGGACAGGGGAACCCACAGATACGCAGTATTTT.